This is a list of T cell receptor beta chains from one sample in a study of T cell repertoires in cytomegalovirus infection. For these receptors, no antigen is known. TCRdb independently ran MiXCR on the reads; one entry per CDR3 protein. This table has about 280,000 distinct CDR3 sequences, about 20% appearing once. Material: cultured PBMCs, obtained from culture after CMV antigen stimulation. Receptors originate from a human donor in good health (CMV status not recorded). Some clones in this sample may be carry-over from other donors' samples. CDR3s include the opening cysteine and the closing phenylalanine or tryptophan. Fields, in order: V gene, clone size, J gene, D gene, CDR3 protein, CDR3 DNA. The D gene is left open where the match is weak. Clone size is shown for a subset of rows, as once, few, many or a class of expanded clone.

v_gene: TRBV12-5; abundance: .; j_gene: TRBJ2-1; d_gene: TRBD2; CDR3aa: CASGLDTSGRDNEQFF; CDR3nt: TGTGCTAGTGGTTTGGATACTAGCGGGAGAGACAATGAGCAGTTCTTC
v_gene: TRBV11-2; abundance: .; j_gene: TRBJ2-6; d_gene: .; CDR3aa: CASSFPRSSGANVLTF; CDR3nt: TGTGCCAGCAGCTTTCCCAGGAGCTCTGGGGCCAACGTCCTGACTTTC
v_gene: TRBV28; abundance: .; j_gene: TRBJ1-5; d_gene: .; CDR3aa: CASSSHLGQPQHF; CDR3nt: TGTGCCAGCAGTTCCCACCTCGGTCAGCCCCAGCATTTT
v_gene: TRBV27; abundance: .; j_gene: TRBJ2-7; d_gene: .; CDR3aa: CASSAGQSGTYEQYF; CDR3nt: TGTGCCAGCAGTGCCGGCCAGAGCGGAACCTACGAGCAGTACTTC
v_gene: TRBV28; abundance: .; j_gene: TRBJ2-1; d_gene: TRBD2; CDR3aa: CASSFQAGVSYNEQFF; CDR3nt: TGTGCCAGCAGTTTTCAAGCGGGAGTTTCCTACAATGAGCAGTTCTTC
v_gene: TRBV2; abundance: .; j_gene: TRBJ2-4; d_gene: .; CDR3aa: CASSGGNYIQYF; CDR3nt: TGTGCCAGCAGTGGGGGGAATTACATTCAGTACTTC
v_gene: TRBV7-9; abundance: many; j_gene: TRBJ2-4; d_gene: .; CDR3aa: CASSPGAPLAKNIQYF; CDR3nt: TGTGCCAGCAGCCCCGGAGCGCCTCTGGCCAAAAACATTCAGTACTTC
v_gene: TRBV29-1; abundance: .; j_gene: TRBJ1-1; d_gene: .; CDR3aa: CSALTTGITEAFF; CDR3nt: TGCAGCGCCCTTACTACCGGGATCACTGAAGCTTTCTTT
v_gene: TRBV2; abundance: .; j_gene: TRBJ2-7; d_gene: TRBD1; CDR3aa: CASRGTGSEQYF; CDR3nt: TGTGCCAGCAGAGGGACAGGATCCGAGCAGTACTTC
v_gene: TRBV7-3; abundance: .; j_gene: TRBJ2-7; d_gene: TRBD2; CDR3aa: CASSTGLAGVEQYF; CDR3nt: TGTGCCAGCAGCACGGGACTAGCGGGAGTTGAGCAGTACTTC
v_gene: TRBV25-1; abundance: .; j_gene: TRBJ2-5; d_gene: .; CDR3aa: CASSEPGRETQYF; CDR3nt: TGTGCCAGCAGTGAACCAGGGAGGGAGACCCAGTACTTC
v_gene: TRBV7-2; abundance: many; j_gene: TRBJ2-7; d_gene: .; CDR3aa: CASSLVGRVYEQYF; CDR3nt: TGTGCCAGCAGCTTAGTCGGCAGGGTCTACGAGCAGTACTTC
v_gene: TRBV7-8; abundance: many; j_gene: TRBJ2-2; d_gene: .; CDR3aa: CASSLKGSFRDGELFF; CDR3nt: TGTGCCAGCAGCCTCAAGGGCAGTTTTCGGGACGGGGAGCTGTTTTTT
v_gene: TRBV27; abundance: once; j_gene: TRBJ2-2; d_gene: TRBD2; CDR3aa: CASSLNLRSGGTGELFF; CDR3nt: TGTGCCAGCAGTTTAAACCTCCGGAGCGGGGGAACCGGGGAGCTGTTTTTT
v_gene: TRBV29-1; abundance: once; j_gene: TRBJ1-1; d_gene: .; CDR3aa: CSYLGEISSLNTEAFF; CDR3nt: TGCAGCTACTTGGGGGAGATTAGTAGCTTGAACACTGAAGCTTTCTTT
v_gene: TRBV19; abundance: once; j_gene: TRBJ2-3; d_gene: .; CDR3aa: CASSTDGWPRSGQYF; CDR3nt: TGTGCCAGTAGTACCGACGGGTGGCCCCGATCGGGGCAGTATTTT
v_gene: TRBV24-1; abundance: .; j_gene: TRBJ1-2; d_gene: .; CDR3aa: CATSAPGQSANYGYTF; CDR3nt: TGTGCCACCAGTGCCCCAGGACAGTCAGCTAACTATGGCTACACCTTC
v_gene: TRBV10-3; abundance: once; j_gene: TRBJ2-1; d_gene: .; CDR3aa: CAISEFLDFYNEQFF; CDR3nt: TGTGCCATCAGTGAGTTTCTGGACTTCTACAATGAGCAGTTCTTC
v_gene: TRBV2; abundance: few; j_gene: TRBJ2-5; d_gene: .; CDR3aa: CASSAEAHKVETQYF; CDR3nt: TGTGCCAGCAGTGCAGAAGCCCACAAGGTAGAGACCCAGTACTTC
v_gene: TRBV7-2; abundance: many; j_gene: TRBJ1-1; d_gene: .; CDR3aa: CASSLAWLSEAFF; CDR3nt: TGTGCCAGCAGCTTAGCCTGGTTATCCGAAGCTTTCTTT